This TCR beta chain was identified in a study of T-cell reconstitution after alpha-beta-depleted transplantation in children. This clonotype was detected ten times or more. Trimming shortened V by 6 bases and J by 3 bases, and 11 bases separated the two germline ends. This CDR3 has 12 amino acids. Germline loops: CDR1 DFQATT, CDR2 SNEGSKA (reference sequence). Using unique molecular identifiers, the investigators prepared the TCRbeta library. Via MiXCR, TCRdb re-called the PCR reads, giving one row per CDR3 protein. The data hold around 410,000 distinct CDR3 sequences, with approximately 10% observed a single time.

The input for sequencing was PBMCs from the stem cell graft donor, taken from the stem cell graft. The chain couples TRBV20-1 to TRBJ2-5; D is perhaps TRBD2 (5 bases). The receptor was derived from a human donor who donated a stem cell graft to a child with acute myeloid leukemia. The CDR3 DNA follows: TGCAGTGCCATAAGCGGAAAAGAGACCCAGTACTTC. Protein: CSAISGKETQYF.